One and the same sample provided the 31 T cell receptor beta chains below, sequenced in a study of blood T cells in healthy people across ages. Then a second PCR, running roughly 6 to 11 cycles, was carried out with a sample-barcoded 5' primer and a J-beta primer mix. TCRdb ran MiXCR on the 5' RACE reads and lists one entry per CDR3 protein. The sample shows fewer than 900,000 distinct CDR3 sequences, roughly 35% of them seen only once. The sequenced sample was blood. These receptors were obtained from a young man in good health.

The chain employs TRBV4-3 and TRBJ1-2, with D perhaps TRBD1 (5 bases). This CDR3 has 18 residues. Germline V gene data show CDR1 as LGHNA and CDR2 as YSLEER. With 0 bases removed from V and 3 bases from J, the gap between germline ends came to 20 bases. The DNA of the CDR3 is TGCGCCAGCAGCCAAGATGATGTCAGGGTAGGCTCGGACTATGGCTACACCTTC. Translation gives CASSQDDVRVGSDYGYTF.

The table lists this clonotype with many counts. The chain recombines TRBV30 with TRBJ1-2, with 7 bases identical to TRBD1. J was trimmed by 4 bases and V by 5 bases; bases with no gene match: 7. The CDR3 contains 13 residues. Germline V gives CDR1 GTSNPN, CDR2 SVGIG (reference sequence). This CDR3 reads CAWEPRDSYGYTF. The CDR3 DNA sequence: TGTGCCTGGGAACCTCGGGACAGCTATGGCTACACCTTC.

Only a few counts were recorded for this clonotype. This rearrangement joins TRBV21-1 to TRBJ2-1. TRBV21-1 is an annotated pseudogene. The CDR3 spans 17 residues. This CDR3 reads CASSKLRQPSSYNEQFF. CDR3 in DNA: TGTGCCAGCAGCAAATTGAGGCAGCCCAGCTCCTACAATGAGCAGTTCTTC.

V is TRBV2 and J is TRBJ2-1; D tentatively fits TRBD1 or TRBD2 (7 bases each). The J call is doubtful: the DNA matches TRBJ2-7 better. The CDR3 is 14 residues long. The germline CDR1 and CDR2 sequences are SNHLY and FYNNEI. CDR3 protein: CASSLQGGGDEQYF. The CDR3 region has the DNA TGTGCCAGCAGCCTTCAGGGGGGGGGGGATGAGCAGTACTTC.

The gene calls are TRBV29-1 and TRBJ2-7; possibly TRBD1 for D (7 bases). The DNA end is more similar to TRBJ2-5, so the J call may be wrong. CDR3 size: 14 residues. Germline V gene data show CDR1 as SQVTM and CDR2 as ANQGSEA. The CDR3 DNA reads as TGCAGCGTTGAAAGGGGTCAGGGGGGAGAGACCCAGTACTTC. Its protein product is CSVERGQGGETQYF.

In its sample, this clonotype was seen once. The CDR3 loop reads CASSLQGASPETQYF. In DNA, the CDR3 is TGTGCCAGCAGCTTACAGGGGGCGAGTCCGGAGACCCAGTACTTC. The rearrangement joins TRBV7-8 to TRBJ2-4; 8 bases agree with TRBD1. The end of the DNA is better explained by TRBJ2-5, so the J call may be wrong. The CDR3 spans 15 residues. Germline V gene data show CDR1 as SGHVS and CDR2 as FQNEAQ.

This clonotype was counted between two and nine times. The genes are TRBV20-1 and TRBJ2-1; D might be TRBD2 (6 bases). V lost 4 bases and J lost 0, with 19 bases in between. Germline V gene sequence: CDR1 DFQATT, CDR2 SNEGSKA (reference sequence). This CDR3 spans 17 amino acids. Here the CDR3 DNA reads TGCAGTGCTATCCCCCAGGAGCGGGTTAGCTCCTACAATGAGCAGTTCTTC. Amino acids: CSAIPQERVSSYNEQFF.

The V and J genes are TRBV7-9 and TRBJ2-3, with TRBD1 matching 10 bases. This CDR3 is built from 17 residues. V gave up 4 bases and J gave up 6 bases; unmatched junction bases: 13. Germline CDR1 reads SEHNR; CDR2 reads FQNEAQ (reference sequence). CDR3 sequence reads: CASSWVTGTGERDTQYF. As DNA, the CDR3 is TGTGCCAGCAGCTGGGTGACCGGGACAGGGGAGAGGGATACGCAGTATTTT.

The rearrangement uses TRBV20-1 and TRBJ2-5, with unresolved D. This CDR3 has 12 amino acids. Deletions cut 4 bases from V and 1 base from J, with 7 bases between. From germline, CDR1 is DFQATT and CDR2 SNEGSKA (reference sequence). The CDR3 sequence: CSAIQVQETQYF. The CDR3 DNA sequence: TGCAGTGCTATTCAGGTCCAAGAGACCCAGTACTTC.

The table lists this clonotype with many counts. CDR3 in DNA: TGTGCCAGCAGCCGGGACATCGAGACCTACGAGCAGTACTTC. This encodes CASSRDIETYEQYF. This rearrangement joins TRBV6-2 or TRBV6-3 to TRBJ2-7; perhaps TRBD1 as D (6 bases). Trimming left V 6 bases short and J 2 bases short, with 14 bases between. The CDR3 loop spans 14 amino acids. Germline-derived CDR1 and CDR2 are MNHEY and SVGEGT.

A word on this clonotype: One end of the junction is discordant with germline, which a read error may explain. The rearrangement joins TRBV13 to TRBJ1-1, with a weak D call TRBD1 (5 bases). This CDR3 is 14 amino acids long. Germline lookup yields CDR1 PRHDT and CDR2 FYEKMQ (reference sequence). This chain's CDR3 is CAGSFGTAAAEAFF. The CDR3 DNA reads TGTGCCGGCAGCTTCGGGACCGCGGCGGCTGAAGCTTTCTTT.

In DNA form, the CDR3 reads TGCGCCAGCAGCTTGGATGGGACTCCGAACACCGGGGAGCTGTTTTTT. Protein sequence: CASSLDGTPNTGELFF. V is TRBV5-1 and J is TRBJ2-2; a possible D gene is TRBD2 (6 bases). The germline V gene encodes CDR1 SGHRS and CDR2 YFSETQ. V lost 0 bases and J 0 bases, leaving 9 bases between the germline ends. This CDR3 contains 16 residues.

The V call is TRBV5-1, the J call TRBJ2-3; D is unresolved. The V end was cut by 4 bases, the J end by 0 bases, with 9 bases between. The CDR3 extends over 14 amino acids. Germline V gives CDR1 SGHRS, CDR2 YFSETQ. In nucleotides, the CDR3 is TGCGCCAGCAGCACCCCTTCGAGCACAGATACGCAGTATTTT. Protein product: CASSTPSSTDTQYF.

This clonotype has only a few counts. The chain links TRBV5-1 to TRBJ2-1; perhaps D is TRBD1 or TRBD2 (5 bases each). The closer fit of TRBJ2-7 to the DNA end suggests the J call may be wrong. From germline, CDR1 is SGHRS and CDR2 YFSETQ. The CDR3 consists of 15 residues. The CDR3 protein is CASSQGDVPYNEQYF. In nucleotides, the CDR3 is TGCGCCAGCAGCCAGGGAGACGTCCCCTACAATGAGCAGTACTTC.

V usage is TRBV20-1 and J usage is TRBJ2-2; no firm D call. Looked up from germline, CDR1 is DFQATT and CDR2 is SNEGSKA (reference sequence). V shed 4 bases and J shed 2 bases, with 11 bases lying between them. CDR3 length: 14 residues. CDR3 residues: CSATVRRNTGELFF. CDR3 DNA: TGCAGTGCTACCGTTAGAAGAAACACCGGGGAGCTGTTTTTT.

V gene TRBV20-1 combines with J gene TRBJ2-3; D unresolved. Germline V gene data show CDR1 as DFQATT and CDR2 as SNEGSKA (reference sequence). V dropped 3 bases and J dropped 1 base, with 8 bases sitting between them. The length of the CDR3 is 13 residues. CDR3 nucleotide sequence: TGCAGTGCTAGGTGGCCCGGCACAGATACGCAGTATTTT. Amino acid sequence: CSARWPGTDTQYF.

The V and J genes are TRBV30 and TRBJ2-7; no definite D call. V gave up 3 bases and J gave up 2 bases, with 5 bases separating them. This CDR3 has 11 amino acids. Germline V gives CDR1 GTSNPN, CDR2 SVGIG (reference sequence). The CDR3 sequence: CAWSRTYEQYF. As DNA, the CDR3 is TGTGCCTGGAGCCGGACCTACGAGCAGTACTTC.

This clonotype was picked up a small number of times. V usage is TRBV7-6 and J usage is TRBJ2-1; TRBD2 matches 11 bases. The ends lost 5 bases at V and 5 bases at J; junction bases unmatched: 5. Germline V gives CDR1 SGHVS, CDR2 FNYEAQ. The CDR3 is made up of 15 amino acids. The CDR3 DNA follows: TGTGCCAGCAGCCCCACTAGCGGGGGTAACAATGAGCAGTTCTTC. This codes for CASSPTSGGNNEQFF.

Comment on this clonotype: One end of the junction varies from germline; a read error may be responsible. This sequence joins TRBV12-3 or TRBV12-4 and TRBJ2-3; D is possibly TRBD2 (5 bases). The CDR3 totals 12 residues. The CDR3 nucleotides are TGTGCCACCACCCAAGCGGCCGATACGCGGTATTTT. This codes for CATTQAADTRYF.

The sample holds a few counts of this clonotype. DNA of the CDR3: TGTGCCAGCAGCTTCTCAGTGAACGAGCAGTACTTC. It translates to CASSFSVNEQYF. The genes are TRBV6-2 or TRBV6-3 and TRBJ2-7; D is ambiguous. The CDR3 has 12 amino acids. Trimming pared 6 bases from V and 5 bases from J, leaving 11 bases between. Per germline, CDR1 MNHEY and CDR2 SVGEGT.

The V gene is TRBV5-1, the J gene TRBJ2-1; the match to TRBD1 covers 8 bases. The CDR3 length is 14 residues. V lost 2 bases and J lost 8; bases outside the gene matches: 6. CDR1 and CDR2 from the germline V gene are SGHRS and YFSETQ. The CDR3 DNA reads TGCGCCAGCAGCTTACGGACAGGGTATGATGAGCAGTTCTTC. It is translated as CASSLRTGYDEQFF.

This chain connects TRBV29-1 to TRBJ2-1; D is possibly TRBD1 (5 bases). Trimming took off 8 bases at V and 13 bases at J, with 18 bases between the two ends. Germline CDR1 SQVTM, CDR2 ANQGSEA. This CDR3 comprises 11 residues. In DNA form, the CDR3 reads TGCAGCTCCCGACAGCAAGAGACCCAGTTCTTC. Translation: CSSRQQETQFF.

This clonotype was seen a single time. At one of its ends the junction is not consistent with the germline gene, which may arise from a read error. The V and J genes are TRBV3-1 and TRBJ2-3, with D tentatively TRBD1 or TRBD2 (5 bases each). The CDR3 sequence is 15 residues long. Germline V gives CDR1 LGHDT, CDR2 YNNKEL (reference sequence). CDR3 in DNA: TGTACCAGCAGCGTTGGGACCTTGTCCACAGATACGCAGTATTTT. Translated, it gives CTSSVGTLSTDTQYF.

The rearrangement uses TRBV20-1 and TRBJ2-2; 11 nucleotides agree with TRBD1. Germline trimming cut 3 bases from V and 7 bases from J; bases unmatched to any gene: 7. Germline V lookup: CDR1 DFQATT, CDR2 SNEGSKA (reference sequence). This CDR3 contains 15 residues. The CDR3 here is CSARDPGQGGGELFF. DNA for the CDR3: TGCAGTGCTAGGGATCCGGGACAGGGGGGCGGGGAGCTGTTTTTT.

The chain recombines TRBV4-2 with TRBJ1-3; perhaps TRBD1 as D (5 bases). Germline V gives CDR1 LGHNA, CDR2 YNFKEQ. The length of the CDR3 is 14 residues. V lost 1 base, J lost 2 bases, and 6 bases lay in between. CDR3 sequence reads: CASSQVGAGNTIYF. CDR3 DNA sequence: TGTGCCAGCAGCCAAGTAGGGGCTGGAAACACCATATATTTT.

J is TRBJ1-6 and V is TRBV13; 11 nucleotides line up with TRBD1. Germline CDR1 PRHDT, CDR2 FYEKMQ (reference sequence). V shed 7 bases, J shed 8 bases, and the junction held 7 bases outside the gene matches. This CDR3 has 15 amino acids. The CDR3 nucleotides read TGTGCCAGCACTCGGACAGGGGGCGGTTATTCACCCCTCCACTTT. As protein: CASTRTGGGYSPLHF. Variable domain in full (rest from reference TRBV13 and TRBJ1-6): AAGVIQSPRHLIKEKRETATLKCYPIPRHDTVYWYQQGPGQDPQFLISFYEKMQSDKGSIPDRFSAQQFSDYHSELNMSSLELGDSALYFCASTRTGGGYSPLHFGNGTRLTVT.

CDR3 DNA: TGTGCCAGCAGTTACCGGCCTACTAGTCCCCAGTACTTC. Residues: CASSYRPTSPQYF. The chain employs TRBV6-6 and TRBJ2-5; possible D gene TRBD2, 5 bases. Germline loops: CDR1 MNHNY, CDR2 SVGAGI (reference sequence). V gave up 2 bases and J gave up 9 bases, with 13 bases separating them. This CDR3 is 13 amino acids long.

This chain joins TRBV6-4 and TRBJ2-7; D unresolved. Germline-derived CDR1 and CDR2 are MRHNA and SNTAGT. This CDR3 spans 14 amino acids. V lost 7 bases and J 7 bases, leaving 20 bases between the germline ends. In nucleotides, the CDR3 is TGTGCCAGCAATTTGGTCCTCCCGGGTAGGGAGCAGTACTTC. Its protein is CASNLVLPGREQYF.

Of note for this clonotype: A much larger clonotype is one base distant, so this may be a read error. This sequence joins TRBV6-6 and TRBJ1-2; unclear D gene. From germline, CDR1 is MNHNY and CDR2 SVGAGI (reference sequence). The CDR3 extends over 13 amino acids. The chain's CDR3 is CASSHDMRYGCTF. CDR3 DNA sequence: TGTGCCAGCAGTCATGACATGCGCTATGGCTGCACCTTC.

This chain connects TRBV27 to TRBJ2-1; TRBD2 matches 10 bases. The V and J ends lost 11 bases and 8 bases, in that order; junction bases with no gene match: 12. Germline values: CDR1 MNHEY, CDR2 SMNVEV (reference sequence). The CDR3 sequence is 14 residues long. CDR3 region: CAGQSGGAVYEQFF. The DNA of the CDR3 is TGTGCCGGCCAGAGCGGGGGGGCCGTCTATGAGCAGTTCTTC.

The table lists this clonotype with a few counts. Here the CDR3 reads CASSQLTGVGAQYF. The CDR3 DNA sequence: TGTGCCAGCAGCCAACTAACCGGTGTGGGGGCGCAGTACTTC. The chain recombines TRBV14 with TRBJ2-7; perhaps TRBD1 as D (6 bases). This CDR3 comprises 14 residues. Germline V gene lookup returns CDR1 SGHDN and CDR2 FVKESK. The V gene lost 2 bases and the J gene lost 9 bases, with 17 bases spanning the gap.